These T cell receptor beta chains were read from a single sample in a study of human T cells and chemical hapten exposure. MiXCR, applied by TCRdb to the RACE reads, yields one record per CDR3 protein. The data contain around 76,000 distinct CDR3 sequences, about 11% of them seen just once; the ten biggest clones take up about 3.7%. Material: whole blood, obtained in connection with sensitization to the hapten diphenylcyclopropenone (DPC). Source of these receptors: a woman in her fifties or sixties with alopecia areata. Some clones in this sample may be carry-over from other donors' samples. Each CDR3 is given with its conserved first and last residue. Each record gives: J gene, D gene, clone size, V gene, CDR3 DNA, CDR3 protein. The D gene is left open where the match is weak. Clone size is shown for a subset of rows, as once, few, many or a class of expanded clone.

TRBJ2-2,.,many,TRBV6-1,TGTGCCAGCAGTGAAATGGGACCGAACACCGGGGAGCTGTTTTTT,CASSEMGPNTGELFF
TRBJ1-1,TRBD1,few,TRBV10-3,TGTGCCATCAGGAGGACAGGACCAATGAACACTGAAGCTTTCTTT,CAIRRTGPMNTEAFF
TRBJ1-1,.,many,TRBV5-4,TGTGCCAGCAGCGACCAGGTTGAAGCTTTCTTT,CASSDQVEAFF
TRBJ2-5,.,many,TRBV3-1,TGTGCCAGCAGCCAAGGAGGACTGAACCAAGAGACCCAGTACTTC,CASSQGGLNQETQYF
TRBJ2-7,TRBD1,.,TRBV20-1,TGCAGTGCTATGGGACAGTGGACGATCGACGAGCAGTACTTC,CSAMGQWTIDEQYF
TRBJ2-5,TRBD1,many,TRBV7-9,TGTGCCAGCAGCTTGAAGGGGGCTTCGGAGACCCAGTACTTC,CASSLKGASETQYF
TRBJ1-1,TRBD1,many,TRBV29-1,TGCAGCGTCCTACACAGGGGCCCTGAAGCTTTCTTT,CSVLHRGPEAFF
TRBJ2-3,.,many,TRBV6-5,TGTGCCAGCAGCTTCTCAACACGCACAGATACGCAGTATTTT,CASSFSTRTDTQYF
TRBJ2-1,.,few,TRBV6-5,TGTGCCAGCAGTTACGGGGGCTCCTACAATGAGCAGTTCTTC,CASSYGGSYNEQFF
TRBJ2-3,TRBD1,.,TRBV20-1,TGCAGTGCTAGAGACGGGGGACAGGGGACAGATACGCAGTATTTT,CSARDGGQGTDTQYF
TRBJ2-5,.,few,TRBV7-9,TGTGCCAGCAGCTTCTTGACAGACCACGGCCAAGAGACCCAGTACTTC,CASSFLTDHGQETQYF
TRBJ1-6,TRBD1,few,TRBV30,TGTGCCTGGAAGGGACAGGCAAATTCACCCCTCCACTTT,CAWKGQANSPLHF
TRBJ2-1,TRBD1,many,TRBV4-1,TGCGCCAGCAGCCAGGGACAGGGCAATGAGCAGTTCTTC,CASSQGQGNEQFF
TRBJ2-5,TRBD2,many,TRBV10-3,TGTGCCATCGGCCTGGTCGGCGGGGGGGCCTATGAGACCCAGTACTTC,CAIGLVGGGAYETQYF
TRBJ1-1,.,few,TRBV4-1,TGCGCCAGCAGCCAGTGGTCGGGCACTGAAGCTTTCTTT,CASSQWSGTEAFF
TRBJ1-2,.,few,TRBV20-1,TGCAGTGCTAGAGAGAGAGTTGGCTACACCTTC,CSARERVGYTF
TRBJ1-1,.,.,TRBV3-1,TGTGCCAGCAGCCAAGCGGACGCTGAAGCTTTCTTT,CASSQADAEAFF
TRBJ1-1,.,many,TRBV20-1,TGCAGTGCTAGAGCAGGAGGGTCGAACACTGAAGCTTTCTTT,CSARAGGSNTEAFF
TRBJ1-1,.,.,TRBV7-9,TGTGCCAGCAGCTTGGGGTACGTGAACACTGAAGCTTTCTTT,CASSLGYVNTEAFF
TRBJ1-5,.,many,TRBV11-2,TGTGCCAGCAGCTTAGACGCAGGAAGCAATCAGCCCCAGCATTTT,CASSLDAGSNQPQHF
TRBJ2-1,.,few,TRBV18,TGTGCCAGCTCACCCCAGGGGACTTACAATGAGCAGTTCTTC,CASSPQGTYNEQFF
TRBJ2-7,TRBD2,many,TRBV7-6,TGTGCCAGCAGCTTAGCGCTTAGCGGGGCCCGCTACGAGCAGTACTTC,CASSLALSGARYEQYF
TRBJ2-3,TRBD1,.,TRBV4-1,TGCGCCAGCAGCCAAGTAGGGGGCATCGGCACAGATACGCAGTATTTT,CASSQVGGIGTDTQYF
TRBJ2-7,.,.,TRBV6-6,TGTGCCAGCAGTTCCCGCCGCGCGGGGGCTTACGAGCAGTACTTC,CASSSRRAGAYEQYF
TRBJ1-1,TRBD1,many,TRBV5-1,TGCGCCAGCAGCTGGACAGGGTTGAACACTGAAGCTTTCTTT,CASSWTGLNTEAFF
TRBJ2-7,TRBD1,.,TRBV5-1,TGCGCCAGCTCCCGGGACAGGGCCTCCTACGAGCAGTACTTC,CASSRDRASYEQYF
TRBJ2-7,TRBD1,many,TRBV20-1,TGCAGTGCTAGGGCCGGGGACAGTGGACCCCCCTACGAGCAGTACTTC,CSARAGDSGPPYEQYF